Following are 5 T cell receptor beta chains from one sample sequenced in a study of T cells in narcolepsy. Some clones are missing from TCRdb's copy, which holds only in-frame ones; the method was immunoSEQ multiplex PCR. Seen here are about 36,000 clones, about four fifths observed once, and the top ten hold about 2.5%. Material: memory (CD45RA-) CD4+ T cells from blood. The receptors here all came from a human donor in good health.

The rearrangement joins TRBV5-1 to TRBJ2-5, with D uncertain. The ends were cut back, 2 bases at V and 3 bases at J, with 11 bases in the middle. The CDR3 has 14 amino acids. CDR1 SGHRS and CDR2 YFSETQ come from the germline V gene. The CDR3 coding sequence is TGCGCCAGCAGCTTAGAGACCGGTGAAGAGACCCAGTACTTC. This codes for CASSLETGEETQYF. Full variable domain (remainder filled in from reference TRBV5-1 and TRBJ2-5): KAGVTQTPRYLIKTRGQQVTLSCSPISGHRSVSWYQQTPGQGLQFLFEYFSETQRNKGNFPGRFSGRQFSNSRSEMNVSTLELGDSALYLCASSLETGEETQYFGPGTRLLVL.

The V and J genes are TRBV7-2 and TRBJ2-1; 8 bases agree with TRBD1. Per the germline V gene, CDR1 is SGHTA and CDR2 is FQGNSA. The V and J ends lost 1 base and 6 bases, in that order; junction bases with no gene match: 5. CDR3 size: 15 residues. DNA of the CDR3: TGTGCCAGCAGCTTAGTTGGGACAGGTTCCAATGAGCAGTTCTTC. Protein: CASSLVGTGSNEQFF.

The J gene is TRBJ1-4, the V gene TRBV5-1; 9 bases agree with TRBD1. J lost 0 bases, V lost 4 bases, and 4 bases had no gene match. Germline V gene sequence: CDR1 SGHRS, CDR2 YFSETQ. CDR3 size: 16 residues. The CDR3 sequence is CASSATGGATNEKLFF. The CDR3 region has the DNA TGCGCCAGCAGCGCAACAGGGGGCGCAACTAATGAAAAACTGTTTTTT.

This chain links TRBV2 with TRBJ1-5; 8 bases are a match to TRBD1. This CDR3 has 16 residues. Germline loops: CDR1 SNHLY, CDR2 FYNNEI. V was pared by 1 base and J by 6 bases, with 8 bases of the junction left unmatched. CDR3 loop: CASSEGRQGSGQPQHF. In DNA, the CDR3 is TGTGCCAGCAGTGAAGGTCGACAGGGGTCAGGTCAGCCCCAGCATTTT.

CDR3 nucleotides: TGCGCCAGCAAAACGGACATACCCTCCTACGAGCAGTACTTC. Translating it yields CASKTDIPSYEQYF. The rearrangement links TRBV5-1 to TRBJ2-5; possibly TRBD1 for D (5 bases). Gene TRBJ2-7 matches the end of the DNA better, so the J call may be wrong. CDR3 length: 14 residues. Germline lookup yields CDR1 SGHRS and CDR2 YFSETQ.